This is a list of T cell receptor beta chains from one sample in a study of blood T cell repertoires in COVID-19. The assay was immunoSEQ multiplex PCR, and TCRdb's table has in-frame clones only and misses some. The sample holds fewer than 120,000 clones, approximately 82% seen once. Material for sequencing was peripheral blood. The source is a woman aged 80 or older with acute or convalescent COVID-19. Both conserved end residues are part of each CDR3. The order of the fields is V gene, J gene, D gene, clone size, CDR3 protein, CDR3 DNA. D genes are given only for firm matches. Clone size is not always given. Where it is, it says once, few, many or a class for expanded clones.

TRBV12-5	TRBJ2-1	TRBD2	-	CASGLALAGAYNEQFF	TGTGCTAGTGGTTTGGCTTTAGCGGGGGCCTACAATGAGCAGTTCTTC
TRBV19	TRBJ2-2	-	-	CASSRGNTGELFF	TGTGCCAGTAGCAGGGGAAACACCGGGGAGCTGTTTTTT
TRBV5-5	TRBJ1-5	TRBD1	once	CASSLATGNSQPQHF	TGTGCCAGCAGCTTGGCGACAGGGAATAGTCAACCCCAGCATTTT
TRBV6-1	TRBJ1-2	-	-	CASSEDRKEFGYTF	TGTGCCAGCAGTGAAGATCGTAAAGAGTTTGGCTACACCTTC
TRBV7-3	TRBJ2-2	-	-	CASSSRQTGELFF	TGTGCCAGCAGCTCCAGACAGACCGGGGAGCTGTTTTTT
TRBV7-2	TRBJ2-7	-	once	CASSRSGGVYEQYF	TGTGCCAGCAGCCGTAGCGGAGGAGTCTACGAGCAGTACTTC
TRBV14	TRBJ2-1	TRBD2	-	CASSHRLAGGSYNEQFF	TGTGCCAGCAGCCATCGACTAGCGGGCGGATCCTACAATGAGCAGTTCTTC
TRBV5-1	TRBJ2-1	-	-	CASSLVAAGSEDEQFF	TGCGCCAGCAGCTTGGTAGCGGCAGGGAGTGAGGATGAGCAGTTCTTC
TRBV6-6	TRBJ2-3	TRBD1	few	CASSRAGQGLGDTQYF	TGTGCCAGCAGTCGAGCGGGACAGGGGTTGGGAGATACGCAGTATTTT
TRBV7-6	TRBJ2-7	TRBD2	many	CASSVLAGGPYEQYF	TGTGCCAGCAGCGTTCTAGCGGGAGGGCCCTACGAGCAGTACTTC
TRBV18	TRBJ2-7	-	-	CASSPDSPVGEQYF	TGTGCCAGCTCACCTGACAGCCCCGTGGGCGAGCAGTACTTC
TRBV12-3/TRBV12-4	TRBJ2-5	TRBD1	-	CASSRQGRETQYF	TGTGCCAGCAGCCGACAGGGACGGGAGACCCAGTACTTC
TRBV6-1	TRBJ2-3	-	-	CASSEQALADTQYF	TGTGCCAGCAGTGAACAGGCCCTCGCAGATACGCAGTATTTT
TRBV24-1	TRBJ1-1	-	-	CATSDGGGGGTEAFF	TGTGCCACCAGTGATGGCGGCGGAGGCGGAACTGAAGCTTTCTTT
TRBV6-1	TRBJ2-1	TRBD2	-	CASSAGSGGSYNEQFF	TGTGCCAGCAGTGCCGGTAGCGGGGGCTCCTACAATGAGCAGTTCTTC
TRBV7-2	TRBJ2-1	TRBD1	-	CASSLWTGVSTEQFF	TGTGCCAGCAGCTTATGGACAGGGGTTAGTACTGAGCAGTTCTTC
TRBV6-5	TRBJ1-1	-	once	CASSYSSGANTEAFF	TGTGCCAGCAGTTACTCATCAGGGGCGAACACTGAAGCTTTCTTT
TRBV5-1	TRBJ2-3	-	-	CASSLGLSHGADTQYF	TGCGCCAGCAGCTTGGGGTTGTCTCACGGGGCAGATACGCAGTATTTT
TRBV10-1	TRBJ1-4	TRBD1	once	CASSESAGTGNEKLFF	TGCGCCAGCAGTGAGTCGGCGGGGACAGGGAATGAAAAACTGTTTTTT
TRBV11-1	TRBJ2-1	-	-	CASSLSTGQNNEQFF	TGTGCCAGCAGCTTATCTACTGGACAGAACAATGAGCAGTTCTTC
TRBV11-2	TRBJ1-5	-	once	CASSLAEGVSNQPQHF	TGTGCCAGCAGCTTAGCGGAGGGCGTTAGCAATCAGCCCCAGCATTTT
TRBV10-3	TRBJ2-5	TRBD2	-	CAISESKASGVQETQYF	TGTGCCATCAGTGAGTCGAAGGCTAGCGGGGTGCAAGAGACCCAGTACTTC
TRBV5-4	TRBJ2-7	-	-	CASSPDGNSYEQYF	TGTGCCAGCAGCCCTGACGGGAACTCCTACGAGCAGTACTTC
TRBV25-1	TRBJ2-7	TRBD1	-	CASRLGQGRNEQYF	TGTGCCAGCAGGCTGGGACAGGGGCGCAACGAGCAGTACTTC
TRBV10-1	TRBJ2-1	TRBD2	-	CASIYLAVPSYNEQFF	TGCGCCAGCATTTATCTAGCGGTCCCCTCCTACAATGAGCAGTTCTTC
TRBV25-1	TRBJ1-2	TRBD1	-	CASTKGTGVGYTF	TGTGCCAGCACAAAAGGGACAGGGGTGGGCTACACCTTC
TRBV10-1	TRBJ2-2	-	few	CASSEAGQLFF	TGCGCCAGCAGTGAAGCGGGACAACTGTTTTTT
TRBV3-1/TRBV3-2	TRBJ2-3	-	-	CASSQGPASTDTQYF	TGTGCCAGCAGCCAAGGGCCCGCTAGCACAGATACGCAGTATTTT
TRBV30	TRBJ1-1	-	-	CAWSVLFRVGPNTEAFF	TGTGCCTGGAGTGTCCTTTTTCGTGTGGGCCCGAACACTGAAGCTTTCTTT